This TCR beta chain came from a study of blood T cell repertoires in COVID-19. Overall study: Italy, Spain and the United States were the sources of the convalescent and acute COVID-19 samples. The analysed material was cDNA or gDNA that came from T cells, B-cell-depleted T cells, or PBMCs.

Seattle patients were enrolled during active infection and followed longitudinally. Authors' analysis steps: Scientists estimated how many nucleated cells there were by amplifying reference gene primers. Repertoires were generated with immunoSEQ multiplex PCR, while TCRdb's copy carries only in-frame clones and drops some. Clone size and the V and J calls come from that table; the DNA yielded D and trimming. The table lists about 230,000 clones, approximately 90% of them singletons. This CDR3 is built from 12 residues. V lost 7 bases to trimming and J lost 3 bases, with 12 bases between them. CDR1 and CDR2 from the germline V gene are SQVTM and ANQGSEA. This clone was seen a handful of times.

The material sequenced was peripheral blood. This chain links TRBV29-1 with TRBJ1-2; the D gene is possibly TRBD1 (6 bases). The sequence was collected from a man in his forties or fifties with COVID-19, enrolled during active disease. The CDR3 bases are TGCAGCGCAACCTCAGGGGACTATGGCTACACCTTC. It yields the protein CSATSGDYGYTF.